These T cell receptor beta chains were read from a single sample in a study of CD8 T cells in ankylosing spondylitis. Each CDR3 protein gets one entry after TCRdb re-called the 5' RACE reads with MiXCR. The sample gives 200,000 to 250,000 distinct CDR3 sequences, roughly 6.6% of which show up once; more than 13% is in the top ten. Material for sequencing was blood, either unsorted or a sorted T cell fraction (not recorded which). These receptors all stem from a male donor with ankylosing spondylitis. Each CDR3 is given with its conserved first and last residue. D genes are given only for firm matches. Clone size is stated in some rows and not others, as once, few, many or a class when expanded.

d_gene	v_gene	abundance	j_gene	CDR3aa	CDR3nt
.	TRBV4-3	many	TRBJ2-1	CASSPSGRGVYNEQFF	TGCGCCAGCAGCCCGTCCGGCAGGGGCGTCTACAATGAGCAGTTCTTC
.	TRBV6-5	many	TRBJ2-7	CASSYSDQLTEQYF	TGTGCCAGCAGTTACTCGGACCAACTAACAGAGCAGTACTTC
.	TRBV6-2/TRBV6-3	few	TRBJ2-6	CASSLNREGGANVLTF	TGTGCCAGCAGTTTAAATCGGGAAGGTGGGGCCAACGTCCTGACTTTC
.	TRBV28	.	TRBJ2-5	CASSEAEGQETQYF	TGTGCCAGCAGCGAAGCCGAGGGCCAAGAGACCCAGTACTTC
TRBD1	TRBV6-1	.	TRBJ2-4	CASVPGTVTRFLAKNIQYF	TGTGCCAGCGTCCCGGGGACAGTAACCCGCTTTTTAGCCAAAAACATTCAGTACTTC
.	TRBV7-9	many	TRBJ2-1	CASSFGTEQFF	TGTGCCAGCAGCTTTGGAACTGAGCAGTTCTTC
.	TRBV7-9	many	TRBJ2-5	CASSLNRGLQETQYF	TGTGCCAGCAGCCTGAACAGGGGACTCCAAGAGACCCAGTACTTC
TRBD2	TRBV6-1	many	TRBJ2-3	CASSATSGSADTQYF	TGTGCCAGCAGCGCGACTAGCGGGAGCGCAGATACGCAGTATTTT
.	TRBV29-1	many	TRBJ1-1	CSVEDRRGRNTEAFF	TGCAGCGTTGAAGATCGGAGGGGCCGGAACACTGAAGCTTTCTTT
.	TRBV21-1	once	TRBJ2-5	CASSKENRGRIGEETQYF	TGTGCCAGCAGCAAAGAGAATCGCGGGAGAATTGGAGAGGAGACCCAGTACTTC
.	TRBV7-9	many	TRBJ1-3	CASSLVGSGNTIYF	TGTGCCAGCAGCTTAGTTGGCTCTGGAAACACCATATATTTT
.	TRBV27	.	TRBJ2-1	CASSLLGGAVYNEQFF	TGTGCCAGCAGTTTGCTAGGGGGGGCCGTGTACAATGAGCAGTTCTTC
TRBD2	TRBV7-6	.	TRBJ2-3	CASSQGTSGLLRTDTQYF	TGTGCCAGCAGCCAAGGGACTAGCGGGTTGCTGAGAACAGATACGCAGTATTTT
.	TRBV7-6	few	TRBJ2-7	CASSRAFRGVGVEQYF	TGTGCCAGCAGCAGAGCTTTTCGGGGAGTGGGGGTCGAGCAGTACTTC
TRBD1	TRBV13	many	TRBJ2-2	CASSSTGVNTGELFF	TGTGCCAGCAGCTCAACAGGGGTGAACACCGGGGAGCTGTTTTTT
.	TRBV5-1	.	TRBJ2-2	CASSWRAGNTGELFF	TGCGCCAGCAGCTGGAGAGCGGGTAACACCGGGGAGCTGTTTTTT
.	TRBV7-9	.	TRBJ2-1	CASSLAQGARNEQFF	TGTGCCAGCAGCTTAGCGCAGGGAGCGCGCAATGAGCAGTTCTTC
.	TRBV10-3	many	TRBJ2-2	CAITSAGNTGELFF	TGTGCCATCACGAGCGCAGGGAACACCGGGGAGCTGTTTTTT
.	TRBV12-3/TRBV12-4	many	TRBJ1-2	CASRSGGVYGYTF	TGTGCCAGCAGATCCGGGGGAGTCTATGGCTACACCTTC
.	TRBV6-1	many	TRBJ1-2	CASTRDGYTF	TGTGCCAGCACTAGGGATGGCTACACCTTC
.	TRBV27	many	TRBJ1-6	CASSLSAGAGDSPLHF	TGTGCCAGCAGTTTATCGGCGGGGGCAGGGGATTCACCCCTCCACTTT
.	TRBV6-2/TRBV6-3	many	TRBJ1-1	CASSPHRENTEAFF	TGTGCCAGCAGCCCTCATAGGGAGAACACTGAAGCTTTCTTT
.	TRBV3-1	.	TRBJ2-1	CASSQGVTSRDEQFF	TGTGCCAGCAGCCAAGGGGTAACATCGAGGGATGAGCAGTTCTTC
.	TRBV4-3	many	TRBJ1-1	CASSPGSFPLAEAFF	TGCGCCAGCAGCCCGGGATCTTTCCCCCTTGCTGAAGCTTTCTTT
.	TRBV6-1	.	TRBJ2-7	CASRPGAQYEQYF	TGTGCCAGCAGACCCGGGGCGCAATACGAGCAGTACTTC
.	TRBV6-2/TRBV6-3	many	TRBJ1-2	CASRLRGTIFYGYTF	TGTGCCAGCAGACTACGAGGAACAATCTTCTATGGCTACACCTTC
TRBD2	TRBV12-3/TRBV12-4	many	TRBJ2-7	CASSFSSGTYEQYF	TGTGCCAGCAGTTTCTCTAGCGGTACCTACGAGCAGTACTTC
.	TRBV29-1	many	TRBJ2-7	CSVEDQSTYEQYF	TGCAGCGTTGAAGATCAGTCAACCTACGAGCAGTACTTC
.	TRBV29-1	many	TRBJ1-2	CSVDRGTF	TGCAGCGTTGACCGGGGCACCTTC
.	TRBV6-1	many	TRBJ2-7	CASLSGSPANEQYF	TGTGCCAGTCTTTCAGGGTCCCCGGCGAACGAGCAGTACTTC
.	TRBV4-1	many	TRBJ1-5	CASSQGSFGGNSNQPQHF	TGCGCCAGCAGCCAAGGAAGCTTTGGCGGAAATAGCAATCAGCCCCAGCATTTT
.	TRBV20-1	many	TRBJ1-1	CSASTGLFSNTEAFF	TGCAGTGCTAGTACAGGTTTGTTCTCGAACACTGAAGCTTTCTTT
.	TRBV9	few	TRBJ2-5	CASSDFQETQYF	TGTGCCAGCAGCGATTTCCAAGAGACCCAGTACTTC
.	TRBV20-1	.	TRBJ2-2	CSARDRNITGELFF	TGCAGTGCTAGAGACAGGAACATCACCGGGGAGCTGTTTTTT
TRBD1	TRBV5-1	many	TRBJ1-1	CASSINRGLNTEAFF	TGCGCCAGCAGCATTAACAGGGGTCTGAACACTGAAGCTTTCTTT
TRBD1	TRBV6-2/TRBV6-3	many	TRBJ2-7	CASSYRGQGAYEQYF	TGTGCCAGCAGTTACCGCGGACAGGGGGCCTACGAGCAGTACTTC
.	TRBV24-1	many	TRBJ2-1	CATSDLADSYNEQFF	TGTGCCACCAGTGATTTGGCAGATTCCTACAATGAGCAGTTCTTC
TRBD1	TRBV15	many	TRBJ2-7	CATSSGTGGLDEQYF	TGTGCCACCAGCAGTGGGACAGGGGGCCTGGACGAGCAGTACTTC
TRBD2	TRBV24-1	many	TRBJ2-2	CATSDFGGGTGELFF	TGTGCCACCAGTGATTTTGGGGGGGGCACCGGGGAGCTGTTTTTT
TRBD2	TRBV27	.	TRBJ2-1	CASSPRVSGTNEQFF	TGTGCCAGCAGTCCTCGTGTTAGCGGGACCAATGAGCAGTTCTTC